The 21 T cell receptor beta chains below were found in one sample sequenced in a study of type 1 and type 2 diabetes patients. Genomic DNA was the PCR template. The TCR beta CDR3 region was amplified using 30 forward and 13 reverse primers. TCRdb redid the calling of the multiplex PCR reads with MiXCR, one entry per CDR3 protein. Of about 250,000 distinct CDR3 sequences in the sample, 47% were seen once. Material for sequencing was peripheral blood mononuclear cells (PBMCs). The receptors originated from a young man with type 2 diabetes.

The chain is built from TRBV6-2 or TRBV6-3 and TRBJ2-5; 11 nucleotides align to TRBD2. V shed 6 bases and J 5 bases; nucleotides not matched to a gene: 14. The CDR3 runs 17 residues. CDR1 is MNHEY and CDR2 is SVGEGT in the germline V gene. The CDR3 loop is CASSPLLAGGWEETQYF. The DNA of the CDR3 is TGTGCCAGCAGCCCCCTCCTAGCGGGGGGATGGGAGGAGACCCAGTACTTC.

Of note for this clonotype: Because it lacks the conserved phenylalanine or tryptophan at the end, this CDR3 is likely a read error. This chain joins TRBV19 and TRBJ2-7, with 8 bases identical to TRBD2. From germline, CDR1 is LNHDA and CDR2 SQIVND (reference sequence). The CDR3 is made up of 13 amino acids. V lost 5 bases and J lost 3; bases outside the gene matches: 3. The CDR3 region has the DNA TGTGCCAGTAGTGTTGCGGGAGGCTACGAGCAGTACTCC. Its translation is CASSVAGGYEQYS.

This clonotype was detected a few times. This sequence joins TRBV6-5 and TRBJ2-7; 9 positions match TRBD1. The CDR3 has 14 amino acids. From germline, CDR1 is MNHEY and CDR2 SVGAGI. The V segment lost 6 bases and the J segment 4 bases; nucleotides outside the gene matches: 7. Here the CDR3 DNA reads TGTGCCAGCAGGCCGGGACAGGGAACATACGAGCAGTACTTC. Translating gives CASRPGQGTYEQYF.

A word on this clonotype: This may come from a read error, since a much larger clone is one base off. The gene calls are TRBV10-3 and TRBJ2-5; D might be TRBD2 (5 bases). CDR1 is ENHRY and CDR2 is SYGVKD in the germline V gene. The ends were cut back, 6 bases at V and 4 bases at J, with 21 bases in the middle. The CDR3 contains 16 residues. In DNA form, the CDR3 reads TGTGCCATCAGAAGTCGGGCAACTAGATCTTTAGAGACCCAGTACTTC. This sequence encodes CAIRSRATRSLETQYF.

Points on this clonotype: Since a much larger clone is just one base distant, this may be a read error. This rearrangement joins TRBV7-3 to TRBJ2-7, with 8 bases fitting TRBD2. CDR1 SGHTA and CDR2 FQGTGA come from the germline V gene. CDR3 length: 15 amino acids. CDR3 coding DNA: TGTGCCACCAGCGTAGGGATGACTAGCGCCTACGAGCAGTACTTC. Its translation: CATSVGMTSAYEQYF.

J is TRBJ1-2 and V is TRBV29-1; TRBD1 aligns across 8 bases. V was pared by 4 bases and J by 9 bases, with 7 bases of the junction left unmatched. Germline CDR1 SQVTM, CDR2 ANQGSEA. The CDR3 totals 12 residues. The CDR3 bases are TGCAGCGTTGTTCGGACAGGGCTTAGCTACACCTTC. Its protein product is CSVVRTGLSYTF.

This clonotype was counted ten times or more. This chain uses TRBV7-2 with TRBJ2-5, with D tentatively TRBD2 (5 bases). CDR3 length: 14 residues. Per germline, CDR1 SGHTA and CDR2 FQGNSA. Trimming removed 5 bases at V and 4 bases at J, with 14 bases between. The CDR3 spells CASSPSSEAETQYF. In nucleotides, the CDR3 is TGTGCCAGCAGCCCTTCGTCGGAGGCAGAGACCCAGTACTTC. Using reference TRBV7-2 and TRBJ2-5 for the parts outside the CDR3, the full variable domain is GAGVSQSPSNKVTEKGKDVELRCDPISGHTALYWYRQSLGQGLEFLIYFQGNSAPDKSGLPSDRFSAERTGGSVSTLTIQRTQQEDSAVYLCASSPSSEAETQYFGPGTRLLVL.

The sample holds many counts of this clonotype. CDR3 bases: TGTGCCAGCCGGCAACAGGGAGCTAATGAAAAACTGTTTTTT. Its translation is CASRQQGANEKLFF. V gene TRBV2 combines with J gene TRBJ1-4; D perhaps matches TRBD1 (6 bases). V lost 8 bases and J 3 bases, leaving 13 bases between the germline ends. Germline-derived CDR1 and CDR2 are SNHLY and FYNNEI. The CDR3 loop spans 14 amino acids.

V gene TRBV12-3 or TRBV12-4 combines with J gene TRBJ2-7, with 16 bases that match TRBD2. The DNA end favors TRBJ2-1, so the J call may be wrong. The CDR3 is made up of 17 amino acids. The CDR3 sequence is CASSRETGLAGGHEQFF. The CDR3 coding sequence is TGTGCCAGCAGTCGTGAAACGGGACTAGCGGGGGGGCATGAGCAGTTCTTC.

There are a few counts of this clonotype. This sequence joins TRBV27 and TRBJ2-7; D unclear. The germline V gene has CDR1 MNHEY and CDR2 SMNVEV (reference sequence). Trimming stripped 4 bases from V and 7 bases from J, with 11 bases between. The CDR3 runs 12 residues. CDR3 coding DNA: TGTGCCAGCAGTTCCGGAGTCGGAGAGCAGTACTTC. It specifies CASSSGVGEQYF.

DNA of the CDR3: TGTGCCAGCAGGGACGGTGAGCAGTTCTTC. This sequence encodes CASRDGEQFF. The chain joins TRBV2 to TRBJ2-1; D not certain. Trimming took 6 bases from V and 9 from J, leaving 6 bases between them. Germline CDR1 reads SNHLY; CDR2 reads FYNNEI. The CDR3 covers 10 residues.

This clonotype came up a few times. The chain recombines TRBV12-3 or TRBV12-4 with TRBJ2-7, with 7 bases that match TRBD1. The CDR3 extends over 14 amino acids. V lost 5 bases to trimming and J lost 2 bases; unmatched junction nucleotides: 6. This CDR3 is CASSTNRGAYEQYF. The CDR3 coding sequence is TGTGCCAGCAGTACAAACAGGGGAGCCTACGAGCAGTACTTC.

This clonotype has more than one count but fewer than ten. Germline is not matched at one junction end, which may reflect a read error. V usage is TRBV29-1 and J usage is TRBJ1-2; unclear D gene. Per germline, CDR1 SQVTM and CDR2 ANQGSEA. The CDR3 is 12 amino acids. The CDR3 spells CSVEGEDYGYTF. Written as DNA, the CDR3 is TGCAGCGTCGAAGGCGAAGACTATGGCTACACCTTC. Full variable domain (remainder filled in from reference TRBV29-1 and TRBJ1-2): SAVISQKPSRDICQRGTSLTIQCQVDSQVTMMFWYRQQPGQSLTLIATANQGSEATYESGFVIDKFPISRPNLTFSTLTVSNMSPEDSSIYLCSVEGEDYGYTFGSGTRLTVV.

This clonotype was detected only a few times. The gene calls are TRBV12-3 or TRBV12-4 and TRBJ1-1; tentative D call: TRBD1 (5 bases). The CDR3 extends over 14 amino acids. The germline V and J ends were trimmed by 3 bases and 4 bases, with 12 bases remaining between them. The CDR3 DNA sequence: TGTGCCAGCAGTTTCCGGCAGGGAGTCACTGAAGCTTTCTTT. The encoded protein is CASSFRQGVTEAFF.

A remark on this clonotype: A junction end diverges from the germline sequence, so it may reflect a read error. The chain uses TRBV10-3 and TRBJ1-6; D gene uncertain. CDR3 length: 14 residues. CDR1 is ENHRY and CDR2 is SYGVKD in the germline V gene. This CDR3 reads CAIRERLENSPLHF. CDR3 nucleotide sequence: TGTGCCATCAGGGAGAGGCTCGAGAATTCGCCCCTCCACTTT.

This chain links TRBV15 with TRBJ2-3; weak D call: TRBD2 (6 bases). The CDR3 is made up of 19 amino acids. V gave up 1 base and J gave up 4 bases, with 24 bases separating them. CDR1 is LNHNV, CDR2 YYDKDF, per germline (reference sequence). This chain's CDR3 is CATSRAAGPLITGADTQYF. DNA for the CDR3: TGTGCCACCAGCAGAGCGGCAGGGCCCCTGATAACGGGGGCAGATACGCAGTATTTT. Filled out from reference TRBV15 and TRBJ2-3, the complete variable domain reads DAMVIQNPRYQVTQFGKPVTLSCSQTLNHNVMYWYQQKSSQAPKLLFHYYDKDFNNEADTPDNFQSRRPNTSFCFLDIRSPGLGDTAMYLCATSRAAGPLITGADTQYFGPGTRLTVL.

The rearrangement links TRBV29-1 to TRBJ1-2; 7 bases match TRBD1. V shed 3 bases and J 1 base; nucleotides not matched to a gene: 11. This CDR3 region has 16 residues. Germline V gene lookup returns CDR1 SQVTM and CDR2 ANQGSEA. The CDR3 DNA reads TGCAGCGTTGAGAACGAGGGGGCGCAGGTTAACTATGGCTACACCTTC. Translation: CSVENEGAQVNYGYTF.

This clonotype was seen at least ten times. J is TRBJ2-2 and V is TRBV19; 10 positions agree with TRBD2. The CDR3 length is 18 residues. V lost 1 base to trimming and J lost 2 bases; unmatched junction nucleotides: 7. Germline V lookup: CDR1 LNHDA, CDR2 SQIVND (reference sequence). The CDR3, as DNA: TGTGCCAGTAGTATAGGAACAGCGGGAGGGCCTAACACCGGGGAGCTGTTTTTT. Its translation is CASSIGTAGGPNTGELFF.

This clonotype was seen more than once but under ten times. The chain is built from TRBV19 and TRBJ2-5, with D perhaps TRBD1 (6 bases). Germline loops: CDR1 LNHDA, CDR2 SQIVND (reference sequence). The CDR3 contains 13 residues. V shed 1 base and J shed 6 bases, with 9 bases lying between them. The CDR3, as DNA: TGTGCCAGTAGTATAGGGCAGGGGAAGACCCAGTACTTC. It specifies CASSIGQGKTQYF.

The CDR3 bases are TGTGCCTGGAATCCAGCGGGGGGCCCCTCCTACGAGCAGTACTTC. Amino acids: CAWNPAGGPSYEQYF. The V and J genes are TRBV30 and TRBJ2-7; 9 bases are a match to TRBD2. The CDR3 contains 15 residues. J gave up 0 bases and V 4 bases, and 7 bases lay outside the gene matches. CDR1 GTSNPN and CDR2 SVGIG come from the germline V gene (reference sequence).

As regards this clonotype: The junction and the germline gene differ at one end; a read error may be behind it. V usage is TRBV27 and J usage is TRBJ2-1; D remains ambiguous. Per the germline V gene, CDR1 is MNHEY and CDR2 is SMNVEV (reference sequence). There are 20 residues in the CDR3. The CDR3 reads CASSTSLTLSKPLRYNGQFF. CDR3 coding DNA: TGTGCCAGCAGCACCTCCTTGACTCTTTCCAAGCCCCTGCGATACAATGGGCAGTTCTTC.